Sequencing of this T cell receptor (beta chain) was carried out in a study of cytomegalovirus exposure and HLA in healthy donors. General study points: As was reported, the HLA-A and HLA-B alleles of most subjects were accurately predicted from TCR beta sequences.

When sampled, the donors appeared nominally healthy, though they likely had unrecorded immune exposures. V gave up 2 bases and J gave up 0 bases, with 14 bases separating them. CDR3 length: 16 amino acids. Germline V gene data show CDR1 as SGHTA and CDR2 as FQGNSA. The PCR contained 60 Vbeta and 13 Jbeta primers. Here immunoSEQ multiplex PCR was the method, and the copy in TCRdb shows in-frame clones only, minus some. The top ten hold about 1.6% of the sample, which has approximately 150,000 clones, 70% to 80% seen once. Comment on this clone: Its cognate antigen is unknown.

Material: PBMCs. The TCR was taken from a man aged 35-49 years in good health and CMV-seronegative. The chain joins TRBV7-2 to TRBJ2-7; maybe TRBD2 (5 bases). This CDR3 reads CASSLTRSAGSYEQYF. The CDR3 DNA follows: TGTGCCAGCAGCTTAACCCGGAGCGCGGGCTCCTACGAGCAGTACTTC. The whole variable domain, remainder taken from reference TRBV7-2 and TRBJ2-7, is GAGVSQSPSNKVTEKGKDVELRCDPISGHTALYWYRQSLGQGLEFLIYFQGNSAPDKSGLPSDRFSAERTGGSVSTLTIQRTQQEDSAVYLCASSLTRSAGSYEQYFGPGTRLTVT.